Listed below are T cell receptor beta chains from one sample, sequenced in a study of graft-versus-host responses after intestinal transplantation. The table came from immunoSEQ multiplex PCR; TCRdb's copy has only in-frame clones and leaves some out. The table has roughly 81,000 clones, roughly 80% seen once; the top ten hold approximately 0.84%. Their recognized antigens are unknown. This sample comprised unstimulated CD4+ T cells sorted from spleen or lymph node cells, obtained before intestinal transplant. Source of these receptors: a human donor who received an intestinal transplant. Both conserved end residues are part of each CDR3. Fields, in order: V gene, J gene, clone size, D gene, CDR3 protein, CDR3 DNA. A D gene is named only where the DNA matches it firmly. The listing skips clone size in some rows; elsewhere it reads once, few, many or a size class.

v_call: TRBV7-9; j_call: TRBJ1-5; clone_size: few; d_call: -; cdr3_aa: CASSLALSQPQHF; cdr3_nt: TGTGCCAGCAGCTTAGCGCTTAGTCAGCCCCAGCATTTT
v_call: TRBV4-1; j_call: TRBJ2-1; clone_size: -; d_call: -; cdr3_aa: CASSQDSPMPYEQFF; cdr3_nt: TGCGCCAGCAGCCAAGATAGCCCCATGCCCTATGAGCAGTTCTTC
v_call: TRBV28; j_call: TRBJ2-7; clone_size: -; d_call: -; cdr3_aa: CASTPHRDARYEQYF; cdr3_nt: TGTGCCAGCACCCCACACAGGGACGCGAGGTACGAGCAGTACTTC
v_call: TRBV18; j_call: TRBJ2-3; clone_size: -; d_call: -; cdr3_aa: CASSPRRTDTQYF; cdr3_nt: TGTGCCAGCTCACCAAGGAGGACAGATACGCAGTATTTT
v_call: TRBV5-1; j_call: TRBJ1-1; clone_size: once; d_call: TRBD1; cdr3_aa: CASSLRTGTDTEAFF; cdr3_nt: TGCGCCAGCAGCTTGAGGACAGGGACAGACACTGAAGCTTTCTTT
v_call: TRBV6-6; j_call: TRBJ2-1; clone_size: -; d_call: TRBD1; cdr3_aa: CASSQPDRGDNEQFF; cdr3_nt: TGTGCCAGCAGTCAGCCGGACAGGGGGGACAATGAGCAGTTCTTC
v_call: TRBV29-1; j_call: TRBJ2-3; clone_size: -; d_call: TRBD1; cdr3_aa: CSVGTGGADTQYF; cdr3_nt: TGCAGCGTCGGGACAGGGGGAGCAGATACGCAGTATTTT
v_call: TRBV18; j_call: TRBJ2-1; clone_size: -; d_call: -; cdr3_aa: CASSGRLDGEQFF; cdr3_nt: TGTGCCAGCTCGGGACGACTAGATGGTGAGCAGTTCTTC
v_call: TRBV28; j_call: TRBJ1-2; clone_size: once; d_call: TRBD1; cdr3_aa: CASGPTGKNYGYTF; cdr3_nt: TGTGCCAGCGGGCCGACAGGGAAGAACTATGGCTACACCTTC
v_call: TRBV7-9; j_call: TRBJ1-4; clone_size: -; d_call: TRBD1; cdr3_aa: CASSGGQVEKLFF; cdr3_nt: TGTGCCAGCAGCGGAGGACAGGTCGAAAAACTGTTTTTT
v_call: TRBV10-3; j_call: TRBJ2-3; clone_size: -; d_call: -; cdr3_aa: CAIWQGTDTQYF; cdr3_nt: TGTGCCATCTGGCAGGGCACAGATACGCAGTATTTT
v_call: TRBV5-1; j_call: TRBJ2-7; clone_size: -; d_call: -; cdr3_aa: CASSSGLPYEQYF; cdr3_nt: TGCGCCAGCAGCTCGGGACTTCCCTACGAGCAGTACTTC
v_call: TRBV18; j_call: TRBJ2-3; clone_size: -; d_call: -; cdr3_aa: CASSPIKSQSTDTQYF; cdr3_nt: TGTGCCAGCTCACCAATAAAGTCACAGTCCACAGATACGCAGTATTTT
v_call: TRBV27; j_call: TRBJ1-6; clone_size: -; d_call: -; cdr3_aa: CASSSRVTYNSPLHF; cdr3_nt: TGTGCCAGCAGTTCACGGGTAACCTATAATTCACCCCTCCACTTT
v_call: TRBV7-9; j_call: TRBJ2-1; clone_size: -; d_call: TRBD1; cdr3_aa: CAGGQGRNEQFF; cdr3_nt: TGTGCCGGGGGACAGGGGAGGAATGAGCAGTTCTTC